A single sample gave rise to the 17 T cell receptor beta chains below, sequenced in a study of PD-1 blockade in classical Hodgkin lymphoma. This table comes from immunoSEQ multiplex PCR, and its TCRdb copy is limited to in-frame clones, with some not included. Here the sample spans 14,000 or so clones, 83% being singletons. After autologous stem cell transplantation all patients relapsed, and prior brentuximab vedotin exposure differed between cohorts. The starting material was peripheral blood mononuclear cells (PBMCs), obtained at baseline. The receptors shown here come from a human donor with classical Hodgkin lymphoma.

In nucleotides, the CDR3 is TGTGCCAGCAGCTTAGGAGGGACCCAGTACTTC. Amino acid sequence: CASSLGGTQYF. The V gene is TRBV7-2, the J gene TRBJ2-5; no definite D call. The CDR3 has 11 amino acids. Germline CDR1 is SGHTA and CDR2 is FQGNSA. The ends were cut back, 1 base at V and 7 bases at J, with 4 bases in the middle.

The table lists this clone with a count of one. The J gene is TRBJ1-3, the V gene TRBV19; D is uncertain. Deletions cut 6 bases from V and 0 bases from J, with 15 bases between. The CDR3 has 16 residues. Germline CDR1 LNHDA, CDR2 SQIVND (reference sequence). Written as DNA, the CDR3 is TGTGCCAGTAGCCCGACAACATTAGTCTCTGGAAACACCATATATTTT. Residues: CASSPTTLVSGNTIYF.

CDR3 sequence: CASSATGDHEKLFF. In DNA form, the CDR3 reads TGTGCCAGCAGCGCGACAGGGGATCATGAAAAACTGTTTTTT. The V and J genes are TRBV7-9 and TRBJ1-4; TRBD1 agrees at 8 bases. Losses at the gene ends were 5 bases for V and 6 bases for J; bases not matched to a gene: 5. This CDR3 region has 14 residues. CDR1 and CDR2 (germline): SEHNR, FQNEAQ (reference sequence).

This clone has just one count. This chain uses TRBV5-4 with TRBJ1-1; the D is unclear. Germline V gene data show CDR1 as SGHNT and CDR2 as YYREEE (reference sequence). Trimming pared 0 bases from V and 7 bases from J, leaving 10 bases between. This CDR3 region has 13 residues. The CDR3 spells CASSLGEYNEAFF. CDR3 DNA sequence: TGTGCCAGCAGCTTGGGGGAATACAATGAAGCTTTCTTT.

This chain joins TRBV5-4 and TRBJ2-7; no clear D gene. This CDR3 contains 11 residues. Per the germline V gene, CDR1 is SGHNT and CDR2 is YYREEE (reference sequence). The V gene lost 3 bases and the J gene lost 3 bases, with 4 bases spanning the gap. The DNA for the CDR3 is TGTGCCAGCAGCTCCCGCTACGAGCAGTACTTC. Its protein product is CASSSRYEQYF.

The genes are TRBV5-4 and TRBJ2-1; no clear D. CDR1 and CDR2 from the germline V gene are SGHNT and YYREEE (reference sequence). CDR3 length: 13 residues. Trimming left V 4 bases short and J 4 bases short, with 9 bases between. CDR3 sequence reads: CASSRGRYNEQFF. CDR3 sequence (DNA): TGTGCCAGCAGCCGAGGTCGTTACAATGAGCAGTTCTTC. The full variable domain, in which reference TRBV5-4 and TRBJ2-1 provide the parts outside the CDR3, is ETGVTQSPTHLIKTRGQQVTLRCSSQSGHNTVSWYQQALGQGPQFIFQYYREEENGRGNFPPRFSGLQFPNYSSELNVNALELDDSALYLCASSRGRYNEQFFGPGTRLTVL.

V and J are TRBV7-8 and TRBJ2-5; D is undetermined. The V and J ends lost 5 bases and 1 base respectively, with 5 bases between them. The CDR3 is made up of 12 amino acids. Germline V gene data show CDR1 as SGHVS and CDR2 as FQNEAQ. The chain's CDR3 is CASSTPQETQYF. The DNA for the CDR3 is TGTGCCAGCAGCACCCCCCAAGAGACCCAGTACTTC. The entire variable domain, with the rest obtained from reference TRBV7-8 and TRBJ2-5, is as follows: GAGVSQSPRYKVAKRGQDVALRCDPISGHVSLFWYQQALGQGPEFLTYFQNEAQLDKSGLPSDRFFAERPEGSVSTLKIQRTQQEDSAVYLCASSTPQETQYFGPGTRLLVL.

The chain uses TRBV25-1 and TRBJ1-2; a possible D gene is TRBD1 (6 bases). Germline CDR1 is MGHDK and CDR2 is SYGVNS. V lost 5 bases to trimming and J lost 2 bases, with 15 bases between them. This CDR3 has 15 residues. DNA for the CDR3: TGTGCCAGCAGTCCCTATGTAGGGGGGAACTATGGCTACACCTTC. It yields the protein CASSPYVGGNYGYTF.

V gene TRBV19 combines with J gene TRBJ1-5; D call uncertain. Trimming removed 0 bases from V and 7 bases from J, with 7 bases in between. The CDR3 covers 13 residues. Germline CDR1 reads LNHDA; CDR2 reads SQIVND (reference sequence). CDR3 sequence: CASSIDPGQPQHF. The CDR3 coding sequence is TGTGCCAGTAGTATAGACCCGGGGCAGCCCCAGCATTTT.

The chain is built from TRBV2 and TRBJ2-7; D is perhaps TRBD1 (7 bases). Trimming pared 5 bases from V and 4 bases from J, leaving 24 bases between. The CDR3 sequence is 17 residues long. Looked up from germline, CDR1 is SNHLY and CDR2 is FYNNEI. The CDR3 coding sequence is TGTGCCAGCAGTTTTACAGGGGACTCCCCTTACACTTACGAGCAGTACTTC. It encodes CASSFTGDSPYTYEQYF.

The chain is built from TRBV4-3 and TRBJ1-6, with TRBD1 matching 11 bases. The V and J ends lost 6 bases and 5 bases, in that order; junction bases with no gene match: 0. Germline values: CDR1 LGHNA, CDR2 YSLEER. This CDR3 has 14 residues. For the CDR3, the DNA is TGCGCCAGCAGGGGACAGGGGGATAATTCACCCCTCCACTTT. Protein: CASRGQGDNSPLHF.

This chain joins TRBV28 and TRBJ2-7; possibly TRBD2 for D (6 bases). Germline V gene sequence: CDR1 MDHEN, CDR2 SYDVKM. V was shortened by 4 bases and J by 2 bases, with 27 bases between the two germline ends. The CDR3 has 19 amino acids. CDR3 protein: CASSYSSGAPFGGPYEQYF. CDR3 nucleotides: TGTGCCAGCAGTTACAGTTCTGGGGCCCCCTTCGGGGGACCCTACGAGCAGTACTTC.

The chain combines TRBV2 with TRBJ1-4; no reliable D call. This CDR3 has 16 amino acids. Germline V gene lookup returns CDR1 SNHLY and CDR2 FYNNEI. Trimming stripped 2 bases from V and 0 bases from J, with 10 bases between. The CDR3 reads CASSEILTTTNEKLFF. The CDR3 region has the DNA TGTGCCAGCAGTGAAATTCTTACCACAACTAATGAAAAACTGTTTTTT. Drawing the rest from reference TRBV2 and TRBJ1-4, the complete variable domain is EPEVTQTPSHQVTQMGQEVILRCVPISNHLYFYWYRQILGQKVEFLVSFYNNEISEKSEIFDDQFSVERPDGSNFTLKIRSTKLEDSAMYFCASSEILTTTNEKLFFGSGTQLSVL.

The chain links TRBV7-6 to TRBJ1-1; 7 bases line up with TRBD1. Unmatched junction bases numbered 19, after V lost 2 bases and J lost 4 bases. Per the germline V gene, CDR1 is SGHVS and CDR2 is FNYEAQ. There are 19 residues in the CDR3. The CDR3 DNA reads as TGTGCCAGCAGCTTAATCGATTCACAGGGGTTAGGAGGATCCACTGAAGCTTTCTTT. This codes for CASSLIDSQGLGGSTEAFF.

This chain connects TRBV29-1 to TRBJ1-6, with 8 bases matching TRBD1. The CDR3 covers 15 residues. V was clipped by 6 bases and J by 0 bases; unmatched bases: 4. Germline CDR1 is SQVTM and CDR2 is ANQGSEA. The CDR3 DNA reads as TGCAGCGTCGACAGGGGCCTCTCCTATAATTCACCCCTCCACTTT. As protein: CSVDRGLSYNSPLHF.

The chain carries TRBV11-2 and TRBJ1-2; 7 positions agree with TRBD1. The J segment lost 2 bases and the V segment lost 1 base, leaving 4 bases of the junction unmatched. CDR3 length equals 15 residues. Germline CDR1 and CDR2: SGHAT and FQNNGV. The DNA of the CDR3 is TGTGCCAGCAGCTTAGCAGGGGGGGCCAACTATGGCTACACCTTC. Translating it yields CASSLAGGANYGYTF. The variable domain in full, with the rest retrieved from reference TRBV11-2 and TRBJ1-2, is EAGVAQSPRYKIIEKRQSVAFWCNPISGHATLYWYQQILGQGPKLLIQFQNNGVVDDSQLPKDRFSAERLKGVDSTLKIQPAKLEDSAVYLCASSLAGGANYGYTFGSGTRLTVV.

Of note for this clone: The same CDR3 arises from other DNA sequences in this sample as well. J is TRBJ2-2 and V is TRBV19; unclear D gene. Looked up from germline, CDR1 is LNHDA and CDR2 is SQIVND (reference sequence). V was clipped by 3 bases and J by 1 base, with 9 bases between them. This CDR3 is built from 15 residues. CDR3 nucleotide sequence: TGTGCCAGTAGTATCCGCGCCCGGAACACCGGGGAGCTGTTTTTT. This translates into CASSIRARNTGELFF.